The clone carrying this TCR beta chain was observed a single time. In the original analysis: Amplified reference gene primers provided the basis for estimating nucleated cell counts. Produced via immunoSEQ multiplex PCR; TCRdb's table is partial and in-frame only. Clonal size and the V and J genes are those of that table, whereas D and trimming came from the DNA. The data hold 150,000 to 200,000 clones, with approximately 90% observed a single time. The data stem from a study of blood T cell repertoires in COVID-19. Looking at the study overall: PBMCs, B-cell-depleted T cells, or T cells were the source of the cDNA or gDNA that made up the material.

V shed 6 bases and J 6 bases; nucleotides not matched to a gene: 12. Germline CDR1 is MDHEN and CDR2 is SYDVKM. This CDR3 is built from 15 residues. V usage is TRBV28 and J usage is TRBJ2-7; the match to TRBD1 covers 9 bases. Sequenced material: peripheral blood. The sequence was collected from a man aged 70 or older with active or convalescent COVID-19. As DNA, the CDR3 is TGTGCCAGCAGCGGGGCCGGGACAGGGATACGCGAGCAGTACTTC. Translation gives CASSGAGTGIREQYF.